This TCR beta chain was sequenced during a study of ipilimumab plus nivolumab after autologous stem cell transplantation (dated by TCRdb to about 2021). With regard to the full study: The median number of doses received by trial patients was about five for ipilimumab and 8 for nivolumab. The myeloma cohort included high-risk transplant-naive patients and patients relapsing within 3 years of a first autologous transplant. Patients undergoing autologous transplant for high-risk diffuse large B cell lymphoma, mature T cell lymphoma, or multiple myeloma were enrolled in the trial. The intent-to-treat population of the trial was made up of thirty-five patients.

The CDR3 runs 14 residues from the cysteine to the phenylalanine. The retained sequence is limited to the CDR3, 42 bases, with the frame set at the first base. The junction carries 16 bases between V and J, which are trimmed by 6 bases and 2 bases respectively. The germline V gene (reference sequence) supplies CDR1 GTSNPN and CDR2 SVGIG. What the study reported, not specific to this receptor: Per the authors, a biologic rationale for further study of the post-transplant checkpoint inhibition approach was offered by T cell receptor repertoire, regulatory T cell phenotype and gut microbiota profiles. Combined checkpoint inhibition as post-transplant consolidation was concluded by the authors to appear tolerable.

Starting 14 to 28 days after the autologous transplant, patients began checkpoint therapy, which included ipilimumab at 1 mg/kg intravenously on day 1 of selected weeks. The nivolumab dose was 3 mg/kg intravenously, delivered on day 1 of weeks 1, 4, 7, 10, and every two weeks through week 26. This was a Phase Ib clinical trial that tested ipilimumab plus nivolumab, given as combined checkpoint inhibition, for consolidation following autologous stem cell transplantation. The library was obtained by the immunoSEQ multiplex PCR assay. Sourced from immuneACCESS, this table was stored by TCRdb with only in-frame sequences that have V and J called. A share of the clones is absent; for the studies checked, an unresolved V gene accounts for under half, and the remainder has no known explanation. This sample gives roughly 45,000 clones in total; 70% to 90% of them show up just once. Clones ranked in the top ten supply approximately 0.87% of the sample.

Comment on this clone: Its cognate antigen has yet to be identified. Within one base of it there is no much larger clone, and no base qualities were kept.

Recombination connected TRBV30 to TRBJ1-2; the D gene cannot be named for sure. The sample in question was PBMCs, obtained in a trial of ipilimumab plus nivolumab as post-transplant consolidation. This TCR came from a male donor with multiple myeloma. For the CDR3, the sequence is CACPRELLNYGYTF. Read as DNA, the sequence is TGTGCCTGCCCCCGAGAACTTCTAAACTATGGCTACACCTTC.